These 29 T cell receptor beta chains originate from one sample sequenced in a study of Ad26.COV2.S vaccination and SARS-CoV-2 variants. As for treatment: some 19 received Ad26.COV2.S at low or high dose, single or two shots; several received placebo; per-sample allocation not given. Samples were taken on day 63 after the first vaccine or placebo injection. Profiling relied on immunoSEQ multiplex PCR, and the TCRdb table lists in-frame clones only, not all of them. The sample shows a few hundred thousand clones, over 75% of them seen only once. Sequenced material: peripheral blood, taken in a trial of Ad26.COV2.S vaccine versus placebo. The receptors stem from a person aged 18-65 years who received the Ad26.COV2.S COVID-19 vaccine or a placebo.

The genes are TRBV12-5 and TRBJ2-2, with D possibly called TRBD1 or TRBD2 (6 bases each). V shed 8 bases and J shed 4 bases, with 14 bases lying between them. The germline gives CDR1 LGHNT, CDR2 FRNRAP. CDR3 size: 14 residues. The CDR3 here is CASSWGAATGELFF. The CDR3 region has the DNA TGTGCTAGTTCCTGGGGGGCGGCCACCGGGGAGCTGTTTTTT. Supplemented by reference TRBV12-5 and TRBJ2-2, the full variable domain reads DARVTQTPRHKVTEMGQEVTMRCQPILGHNTVFWYRQTMMQGLELLAYFRNRAPLDDSGMPKDRFSAEMPDATLATLKIQPSEPRDSAVYFCASSWGAATGELFFGEGSRLTVL.

The genes are TRBV5-8 and TRBJ1-6; the D gene is possibly TRBD1 (6 bases). The CDR3 has 16 amino acids. In germline, CDR1 is SGHTS, CDR2 YDEGEE. V lost 2 bases and J 10 bases, leaving 19 bases between the germline ends. CDR3 in DNA: TGTGCCAGCAGCTTTCGAAACTCACAGGGAGGCTCACCCCTCCACTTT. Its protein product is CASSFRNSQGGSPLHF.

In this sample, this clone turned up a few times. The V gene is TRBV5-4, the J gene TRBJ2-4; D remains unclear. The CDR3 length is 13 residues. In germline, CDR1 is SGHNT, CDR2 YYREEE (reference sequence). V lost 2 bases, J lost 5 bases, and 8 bases lay in between. The CDR3 coding sequence is TGTGCCAGCAGCTTCCCTACCGAAAACATTCAGTACTTC. Its protein product is CASSFPTENIQYF.

The V call is TRBV5-5, the J call TRBJ2-1; D could derive from TRBD1 or TRBD2 (5 bases each). The germline gives CDR1 SGHKS, CDR2 YYEKEE (reference sequence). Between the trimmed V and J ends, which lost 5 bases and 8 bases, there was a span of 20 bases. This CDR3 region has 15 residues. The CDR3 nucleotides read TGTGCCAGCAGTTTCGGGACGGTCAGAGGGGATGAGCAGTTCTTC. It is translated as CASSFGTVRGDEQFF.

In DNA form, the CDR3 reads TGCAGTGCTAGCGAGCAAGAGACCCAGTACTTC. Its translation is CSASEQETQYF. The chain couples TRBV20-1 to TRBJ2-5, with unresolved D. The ends were cut back, 3 bases at V and 2 bases at J, with 4 bases in the middle. Germline CDR1 is DFQATT and CDR2 is SNEGSKA (reference sequence). The CDR3 is 11 amino acids.

CDR3 sequence: CASSQDRVSTLHF. For the CDR3, the DNA is TGTGCCAGCAGCCAAGATAGGGTCTCTACCCTCCACTTT. The J gene is TRBJ1-6, the V gene TRBV3-1 (or the pseudogene TRBV3-2), with D uncertain. Trimming cost V 0 bases and J 14 bases, with 11 bases left between them. The germline V gene encodes CDR1 LGHDT and CDR2 YNNKEL (reference sequence). The CDR3 is 13 amino acids.

The chain uses TRBV5-5 and TRBJ2-3; D might be TRBD1 (5 bases). V lost 3 bases and J lost 4, with 18 bases in between. Looked up from germline, CDR1 is SGHKS and CDR2 is YYEKEE (reference sequence). The CDR3 runs 16 residues. As DNA, the CDR3 is TGTGCCAGCAGCTACGACAGCGCCGTTAGGGCAGATACGCAGTATTTT. Encoded protein: CASSYDSAVRADTQYF.

The V and J genes are TRBV4-3 and TRBJ2-3; D call uncertain. V was shortened by 3 bases and J by 2 bases, with 12 bases between the two germline ends. Germline V lookup: CDR1 LGHNA, CDR2 YSLEER. The CDR3 extends over 15 amino acids. The CDR3 is CASSHGRLATDTQYF. As DNA, the CDR3 is TGCGCCAGCAGCCACGGCAGGCTCGCCACAGATACGCAGTATTTT.

The CDR3 DNA is TGTGCCAGCAGTGAAGAGCCCGGGGGGGGCGGAGGTCAGCCCCAGCATTTT. Translating it yields CASSEEPGGGGGQPQHF. The chain recombines TRBV6-1 with TRBJ1-5, with TRBD1 as a possible D gene (6 bases). Germline loops: CDR1 MNHNS, CDR2 SASEGT. This CDR3 comprises 17 residues. V was pared by 1 base and J by 6 bases, with 19 bases between.

This rearrangement joins TRBV7-8 to TRBJ2-5; 8 bases fit TRBD1. With 5 bases clipped from V and 4 bases from J, the junction kept 3 bases outside the gene matches. CDR3 length: 13 amino acids. Germline V CDR1 and CDR2: SGHVS, FQNEAQ. This chain's CDR3 is CASSLDRVETQYF. The CDR3 coding sequence is TGTGCCAGCAGCCTGGACAGGGTAGAGACCCAGTACTTC.

As to this clone: The sample holds other DNA sequences that translate to the same CDR3. The CDR3 nucleotides are TGCGCCAGCAGTCCTTCTGGGGCCAACGTCCTGACTTTC. It specifies CASSPSGANVLTF. This chain connects TRBV5-1 to TRBJ2-6, with D unresolved. Trimming cost V 5 bases and J 1 base, with 4 bases left between them. The germline V gene encodes CDR1 SGHRS and CDR2 YFSETQ. The CDR3 runs 13 residues.

CDR3 bases: TGTGCCAGCAGTTCGGAGGGTTTCAGAGAGACCCAGTACTTC. Protein: CASSSEGFRETQYF. The genes are TRBV6-2 or TRBV6-3 and TRBJ2-5, with D possibly being TRBD2 (6 bases). The CDR3 extends over 14 amino acids. V lost 4 bases to trimming and J lost 4 bases, with 13 bases between them. Germline loops: CDR1 MNHEY, CDR2 SVGEGT.

The J gene is TRBJ1-2, the V gene TRBV12-3 or TRBV12-4; D is unresolved. Trimming shortened V by 3 bases and J by 7 bases, and 9 bases separated the two germline ends. The CDR3 covers 12 residues. CDR3 DNA: TGTGCCAGCAGTTTGGGGATGGGTGGCTACACCTTC. This sequence encodes CASSLGMGGYTF.

J is TRBJ2-7 and V is TRBV23-1; tentatively, D is TRBD2 (6 bases). TRBV23-1 is an ORF, with its function uncertain. The CDR3 runs to 19 residues. Trimming cost V 3 bases and J 2 bases, with 26 bases left between them. The CDR3 coding sequence is TGCGCCAGCAGTCATAACGCGGGGTGGGGTATGAGGCGTACCTACGAGCAGTACTTC. The encoded protein is CASSHNAGWGMRRTYEQYF.

The chain has TRBV14 and TRBJ2-5; D not resolved. The CDR3 length is 13 residues. Trimming cost V 4 bases and J 5 bases, with 11 bases left between them. CDR1 is SGHDN, CDR2 FVKESK, per germline. Here the CDR3 DNA reads TGTGCCAGCAGCCTACTCCCGGCGGAGACCCAGTACTTC. This gives the protein CASSLLPAETQYF.

The chain couples TRBV21-1 to TRBJ1-1; TRBD1, the table's D call, lacks a check against the DNA. TRBV21-1 is a pseudogene locus. The CDR3 totals 18 residues. For the CDR3, the DNA is TGTGCCAGCAGCCCCCTTATGGCCAGGGGGCAGAGGAACACTGAAGCTTTCTTT. Residues: CASSPLMARGQRNTEAFF.

The genes are TRBV30 and TRBJ1-3, with D unclear. Germline lookup yields CDR1 GTSNPN and CDR2 SVGIG (reference sequence). V was cut by 3 bases and J by 0 bases, with 12 bases left in between. The CDR3 runs to 15 residues. This chain's CDR3 is CAWRPPAFSGNTIYF. CDR3 DNA: TGTGCCTGGAGGCCTCCCGCCTTCTCTGGAAACACCATATATTTT.

V gene TRBV7-3 combines with J gene TRBJ2-1, with D perhaps given as TRBD1 or TRBD2 (5 bases each). The CDR3 is 13 residues long. Trimming pared 4 bases from V and 7 bases from J, leaving 11 bases between. Germline CDR1 reads SGHTA; CDR2 reads FQGTGA. Written as DNA, the CDR3 is TGTGCCAGCAGCTCTCGCTGGGGGAATGAGCAGTTCTTC. This codes for CASSSRWGNEQFF.

The rearrangement links TRBV28 to TRBJ2-7; possible D gene TRBD1, 6 bases. Germline CDR1 reads MDHEN; CDR2 reads SYDVKM. Trimming took 3 bases from V and 3 from J, leaving 24 bases between them. The CDR3 totals 18 residues. The CDR3 loop reads CASSFSTTDSYNDYEQYF. The CDR3 coding sequence is TGTGCCAGCAGTTTTTCCACTACGGACAGTTACAACGACTACGAGCAGTACTTC.

The chain carries TRBV7-2 and TRBJ2-1, with no clear D. Germline CDR1 and CDR2: SGHTA and FQGNSA. The CDR3 sequence is 15 residues long. V was pared by 2 bases and J by 0 bases, with 8 bases between. The CDR3 is CASSLYVSSYNEQFF. DNA of the CDR3: TGTGCCAGCAGCTTATACGTTAGCTCCTACAATGAGCAGTTCTTC.

This clone was observed a handful of times. The chain couples TRBV4-1 to TRBJ2-7; no firm D call. CDR1 and CDR2 (germline): MGHRA, YSYEKL. The CDR3 consists of 13 residues. Trimming cost V 1 base and J 4 bases, with 8 bases left between them. The CDR3, as DNA: TGCGCCAGCAGCCAAGTAGCTTCATACGAGCAGTACTTC. Translating gives CASSQVASYEQYF.

This sequence joins TRBV28 and TRBJ2-7; TRBD1 aligns across 8 bases. The CDR3 consists of 13 residues. The V and J ends lost 6 bases and 6 bases, in that order; junction bases with no gene match: 7. The germline CDR1 and CDR2 sequences are MDHEN and SYDVKM. CDR3 DNA: TGTGCCAGCAGACCGACAGGGGCAGGCGAGCAGTACTTC. Its translation is CASRPTGAGEQYF.

The J gene is TRBJ2-5, the V gene TRBV7-2; tentative D call: TRBD2 (5 bases). Germline V gene lookup returns CDR1 SGHTA and CDR2 FQGNSA. The CDR3 loop spans 15 amino acids. V gave up 1 base and J gave up 9 bases, with 18 bases separating them. The CDR3 region is CASSLGASTTGAQYF. The DNA for the CDR3 is TGTGCCAGCAGCTTAGGCGCTAGCACTACTGGGGCCCAGTACTTC.

V usage is TRBV19 and J usage is TRBJ1-5, with 7 nucleotides matching TRBD1. Germline CDR1 reads LNHDA; CDR2 reads SQIVND (reference sequence). The CDR3 has 18 amino acids. V trimming: 1 base; J trimming: 5 bases; junction bases outside the gene matches: 14. The CDR3 protein is CASSIGQGVLYTDQPQHF. The CDR3, as DNA: TGTGCCAGTAGTATAGGGCAGGGGGTATTATATACAGATCAGCCCCAGCATTTT.

V usage is TRBV5-5 and J usage is TRBJ1-4, with 7 bases that match TRBD1. The length of the CDR3 is 16 residues. The V gene end was trimmed by 3 bases and the J gene end by 0 bases; junction bases not matched to a gene: 5. CDR1 and CDR2 (germline): SGHKS, YYEKEE (reference sequence). The CDR3 here is CASSSPDRATNEKLFF. The CDR3, as DNA: TGTGCCAGCAGCTCTCCTGACAGGGCAACTAATGAAAAACTGTTTTTT.

V is TRBV27 and J is TRBJ1-1; 11 bases fit TRBD1. Germline loops: CDR1 MNHEY, CDR2 SMNVEV (reference sequence). The V segment lost 8 bases and the J segment 4 bases; nucleotides outside the gene matches: 21. CDR3 length: 19 residues. This CDR3 is CASQGRKDRGLAHSTEAFF. The CDR3 DNA sequence: TGTGCCAGCCAAGGCCGAAAGGACAGGGGGCTGGCCCACTCCACTGAAGCTTTCTTT.

The chain joins TRBV5-4 to TRBJ2-1; TRBD1 agrees at 8 bases. Germline values: CDR1 SGHNT, CDR2 YYREEE (reference sequence). The CDR3 runs 15 residues. V lost 1 base to trimming and J lost 3 bases; unmatched junction nucleotides: 3. The CDR3 DNA sequence: TGTGCCAGCAGCTTGTGGGGGACAGGCTACAATGAGCAGTTCTTC. This sequence encodes CASSLWGTGYNEQFF.

CDR3 coding DNA: TGTGCCAGCAGTTTAATCGGAAACACCATATATTTT. This translates into CASSLIGNTIYF. This sequence joins TRBV28 and TRBJ1-3; D is ambiguous. Germline values: CDR1 MDHEN, CDR2 SYDVKM. This CDR3 comprises 12 residues. V gave up 2 bases and J gave up 4 bases, with 3 bases separating them.

This clone has just one count. The CDR3 region is CASSPRKGGVNTEAFF. Written as DNA, the CDR3 is TGTGCCAGCTCACCGAGGAAAGGGGGGGTGAACACTGAAGCTTTCTTT. The chain carries TRBV18 and TRBJ1-1; TRBD1 is a possible D gene (6 bases). Germline V CDR1 and CDR2: KGHSH, LQKENI. V gave up 3 bases and J gave up 0 bases, with 14 bases separating them. The CDR3 loop spans 16 amino acids.